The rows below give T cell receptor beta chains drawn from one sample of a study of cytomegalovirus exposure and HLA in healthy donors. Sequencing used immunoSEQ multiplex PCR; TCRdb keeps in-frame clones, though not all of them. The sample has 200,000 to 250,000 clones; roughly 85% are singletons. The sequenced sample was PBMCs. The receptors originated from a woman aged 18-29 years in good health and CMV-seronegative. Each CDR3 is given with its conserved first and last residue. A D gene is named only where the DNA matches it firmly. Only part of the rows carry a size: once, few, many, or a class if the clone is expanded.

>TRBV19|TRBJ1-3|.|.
CASSSGGNTIYF
TGTGCCAGTTCCTCTGGCGGAAACACCATATATTTT
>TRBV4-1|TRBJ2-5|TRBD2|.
CASSQVGSGRAEETQYF
TGCGCCAGCAGCCAAGTGGGCAGCGGGAGGGCCGAGGAGACCCAGTACTTC
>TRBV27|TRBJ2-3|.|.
CASSLTPQIRTDTQYF
TGTGCCAGCAGTTTAACCCCTCAAATCCGCACAGATACGCAGTATTTT
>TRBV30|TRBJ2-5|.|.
CAWSVKETQYF
TGTGCCTGGAGTGTAAAAGAGACCCAGTACTTC
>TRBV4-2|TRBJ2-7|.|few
CASSQVPAGEQYF
TGTGCCAGCAGCCAAGTGCCTGCGGGGGAGCAGTACTTC
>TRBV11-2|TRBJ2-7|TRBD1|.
CASSPGGSSEQYF
TGTGCCAGCAGCCCAGGGGGATCAAGCGAGCAGTACTTC
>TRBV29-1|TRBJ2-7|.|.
CSVGSTGAPVHEQYF
TGCAGCGTCGGGAGTACAGGGGCTCCTGTGCACGAGCAGTACTTC
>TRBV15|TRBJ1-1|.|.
CATSRVLGSVNTEAFF
TGTGCCACCAGCAGAGTATTGGGCAGCGTAAACACTGAAGCTTTCTTT
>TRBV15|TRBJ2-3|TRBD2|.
CATSHTLASGRSDTQYF
TGTGCCACCAGCCACACCCTGGCAAGCGGGAGATCCGATACGCAGTATTTT
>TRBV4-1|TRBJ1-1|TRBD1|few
CASSHPGGKNTEAFF
TGCGCCAGCAGCCACCCAGGGGGGAAGAACACTGAAGCTTTCTTT
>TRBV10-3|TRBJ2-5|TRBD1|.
CAISEDHTGGPQETQYF
TGTGCCATCAGTGAGGACCACACAGGGGGGCCGCAAGAGACCCAGTACTTC
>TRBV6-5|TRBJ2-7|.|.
CASSYSRRHSYEQYF
TGTGCCAGCAGTTACTCGAGGAGACACTCCTACGAGCAGTACTTC
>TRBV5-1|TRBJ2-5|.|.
CASSPGSGSVQETQYF
TGCGCCAGCAGCCCGGGGAGCGGAAGCGTACAAGAGACCCAGTACTTC
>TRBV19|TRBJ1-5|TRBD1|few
CASSRESGTVNQPQHF
TGTGCCAGTAGTAGAGAGAGCGGGACAGTCAATCAGCCCCAGCATTTT
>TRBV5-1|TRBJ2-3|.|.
CASSRDSTDTQYF
TGCGCCAGCAGCAGGGACAGCACAGATACGCAGTATTTT
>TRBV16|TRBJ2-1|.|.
CASSQGGYEQFF
TGTGCCAGCAGCCAGGGAGGTTATGAGCAGTTCTTC
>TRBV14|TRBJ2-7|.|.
CASSQEGRFYEQYF
TGTGCCAGCAGCCAAGAAGGCAGATTCTACGAGCAGTACTTC
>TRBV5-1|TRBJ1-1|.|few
CASSPRQGITEAFF
TGCGCCAGCAGCCCCCGCCAGGGGATCACTGAAGCTTTCTTT
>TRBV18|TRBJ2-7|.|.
CASSPPTRVDEQYF
TGTGCCAGCTCACCACCGACCAGGGTTGACGAGCAGTACTTC
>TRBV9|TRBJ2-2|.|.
CASRGATGTGELFF
TGTGCCAGCAGGGGAGCAACAGGGACCGGGGAGCTGTTTTTT
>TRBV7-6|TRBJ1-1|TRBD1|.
CASSLDRGGTEAFF
TGTGCCAGCAGCTTAGACAGGGGAGGGACTGAAGCTTTCTTT
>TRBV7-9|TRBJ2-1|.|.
CASSLEEGFHEQFF
TGTGCCAGCAGCTTAGAGGAGGGGTTTCATGAGCAGTTCTTC
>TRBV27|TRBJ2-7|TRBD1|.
CASSAPGQGAHEQYF
TGTGCCAGCAGTGCCCCGGGACAGGGGGCCCACGAGCAGTACTTC
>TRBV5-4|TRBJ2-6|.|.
CASTGAGANVLTF
TGTGCCAGCACAGGAGCTGGGGCCAACGTCCTGACTTTC
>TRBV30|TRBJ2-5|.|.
CAGGGQETQYF
TGTGCCGGAGGGGGTCAGGAGACCCAGTACTTC
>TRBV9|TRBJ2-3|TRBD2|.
CASSRLGSGRATDTQYF
TGTGCCAGCAGCCGTCTAGGTAGCGGGAGGGCCACAGATACGCAGTATTTT
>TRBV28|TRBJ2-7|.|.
CASSLTGYEQYF
TGTGCCAGCAGTTTAACCGGTTACGAGCAGTACTTC
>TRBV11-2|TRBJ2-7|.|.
CASSLGGGDFPYEQYF
TGTGCCAGCAGCCTAGGGGGAGGGGACTTTCCCTACGAGCAGTACTTC
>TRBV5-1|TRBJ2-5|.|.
CASTPQLDSPGETQYF
TGCGCCAGTACCCCCCAACTGGACAGCCCAGGGGAGACCCAGTACTTC
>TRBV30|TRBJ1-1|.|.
CAWSGGSRDEAFF
TGTGCCTGGAGTGGGGGCAGCAGGGATGAAGCTTTCTTT
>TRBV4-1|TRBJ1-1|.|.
CASSQLSGRGGVNTEAFF
TGCGCCAGCAGCCAACTATCAGGGCGTGGGGGTGTGAACACTGAAGCTTTCTTT
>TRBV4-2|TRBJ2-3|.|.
CASSLRLLGADTQYF
TGTGCCAGCAGCCTGAGACTATTGGGGGCAGATACGCAGTATTTT
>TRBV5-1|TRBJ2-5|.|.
CASSLASQETQYF
TGCGCCAGCAGCTTGGCCAGTCAAGAGACCCAGTACTTC
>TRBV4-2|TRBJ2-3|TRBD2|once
CASSRPGLAGGSTDTQYF
TGTGCCAGCAGCCGACCCGGACTAGCGGGAGGCTCCACAGATACGCAGTATTTT
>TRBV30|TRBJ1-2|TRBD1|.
CAWNPGQVRHYGYTF
TGTGCCTGGAACCCTGGACAGGTCAGACACTATGGCTACACCTTC
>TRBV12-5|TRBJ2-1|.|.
CASGLSRVSYNEQFF
TGTGCTAGTGGTTTGTCACGAGTCTCCTACAATGAGCAGTTCTTC
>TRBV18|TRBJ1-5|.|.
CASSQTSDQPQHF
TGTGCCAGCTCCCAAACATCGGATCAGCCCCAGCATTTT
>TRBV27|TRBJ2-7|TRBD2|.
CASRRAGLSSYEQYF
TGTGCCAGCAGGAGAGCGGGGCTAAGCTCCTACGAGCAGTACTTC
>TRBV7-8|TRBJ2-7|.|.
CASSLGGGDEQYF
TGTGCCAGCAGCTTAGGGGGTGGGGACGAGCAGTACTTC
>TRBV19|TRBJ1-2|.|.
CASSSRTRGDYGYTF
TGTGCCAGTAGTTCGCGGACACGGGGTGACTATGGCTACACCTTC
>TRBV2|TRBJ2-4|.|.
CASTEGQELAKNIQYF
TGTGCCAGCACTGAGGGGCAGGAATTAGCCAAAAACATTCAGTACTTC
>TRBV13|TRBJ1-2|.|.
CASSLGFRQAYGYTF
TGTGCCAGCAGCTTAGGATTCAGACAGGCCTATGGCTACACCTTC
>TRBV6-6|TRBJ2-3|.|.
CASRRLGGGTDTQYF
TGTGCCAGCAGGCGGCTCGGCGGGGGCACAGATACGCAGTATTTT
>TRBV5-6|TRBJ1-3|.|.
CASSSQTSVRGNTIYF
TGTGCCAGCAGCTCTCAGACTTCCGTCCGTGGAAACACCATATATTTT
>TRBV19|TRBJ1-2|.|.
CASTENEGHGYTF
TGTGCCAGTACCGAAAACGAGGGACATGGCTACACCTTC
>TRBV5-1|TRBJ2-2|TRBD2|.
CASERGINTGELFF
TGCGCCAGCGAGCGGGGCATTAACACCGGGGAGCTGTTTTTT
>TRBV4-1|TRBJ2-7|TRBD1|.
CASSQGTGRYEQYF
TGCGCCAGCAGCCAAGGGACAGGGAGGTACGAGCAGTACTTC
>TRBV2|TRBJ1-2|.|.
CASRAGTSYGYTF
TGTGCCAGCAGGGCCGGGACCTCTTATGGCTACACCTTC
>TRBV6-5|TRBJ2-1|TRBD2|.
CASRRTSGKNEQFF
TGTGCCAGCAGACGGACTAGCGGGAAAAATGAGCAGTTCTTC
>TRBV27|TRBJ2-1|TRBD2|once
CASSTRLAGGPFNEQFF
TGTGCCAGCAGTACAAGACTAGCGGGAGGGCCGTTTAATGAGCAGTTCTTC
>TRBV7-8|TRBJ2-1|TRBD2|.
CASSLSSGGVANEQFF
TGTGCCAGCAGCTTATCGAGCGGGGGGGTGGCCAATGAGCAGTTCTTC
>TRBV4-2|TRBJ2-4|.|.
CASSREQVGNIQYF
TGTGCCAGCAGCCGCGAACAGGTTGGAAACATTCAGTACTTC
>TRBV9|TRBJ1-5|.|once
CASSADGSNQPQHF
TGTGCCAGCAGCGCGGACGGGTCCAATCAGCCCCAGCATTTT
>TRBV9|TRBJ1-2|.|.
CASSPGPSDGYTF
TGTGCCAGCAGCCCCGGGCCTTCGGATGGCTACACCTTC
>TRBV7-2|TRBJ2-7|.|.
CASSSDSRGVGWKQYF
TGTGCCAGCAGCTCAGATTCCAGGGGGGTCGGTTGGAAGCAGTACTTC